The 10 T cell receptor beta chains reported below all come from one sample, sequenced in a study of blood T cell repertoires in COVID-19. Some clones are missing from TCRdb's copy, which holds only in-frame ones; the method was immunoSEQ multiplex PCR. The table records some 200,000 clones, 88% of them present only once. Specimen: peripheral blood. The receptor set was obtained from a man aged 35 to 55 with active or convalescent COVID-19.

CDR3 nucleotide sequence: TGCGCCAGCAGCCAAGATCTAAAGAACTCTGGAAACACCATATATTTT. Protein: CASSQDLKNSGNTIYF. The chain combines TRBV4-3 with TRBJ1-3; unclear D gene. Germline-derived CDR1 and CDR2 are LGHNA and YSLEER. The CDR3 has 16 amino acids. Trimming left V 0 bases short and J 0 bases short, with 9 bases between.

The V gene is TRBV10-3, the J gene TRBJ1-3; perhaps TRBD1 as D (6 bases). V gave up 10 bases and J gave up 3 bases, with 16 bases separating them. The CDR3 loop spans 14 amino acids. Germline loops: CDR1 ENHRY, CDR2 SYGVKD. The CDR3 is CATKQGRSGNTIYF. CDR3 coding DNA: TGTGCCACAAAACAGGGACGCAGTGGAAACACCATATATTTT.

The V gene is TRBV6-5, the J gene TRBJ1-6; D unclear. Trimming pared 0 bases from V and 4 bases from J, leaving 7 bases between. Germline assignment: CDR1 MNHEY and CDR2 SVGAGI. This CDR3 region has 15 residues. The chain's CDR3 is CASSYSKEYNSPLHF. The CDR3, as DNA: TGTGCCAGCAGTTACTCTAAGGAGTATAATTCACCCCTCCACTTT.

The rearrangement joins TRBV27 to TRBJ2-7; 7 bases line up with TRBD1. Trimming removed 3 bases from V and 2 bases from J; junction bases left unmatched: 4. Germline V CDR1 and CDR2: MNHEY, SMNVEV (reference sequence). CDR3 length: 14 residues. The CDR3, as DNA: TGTGCCAGCAGTTTCCGACAGGGTCCCTACGAGCAGTACTTC. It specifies CASSFRQGPYEQYF.

The CDR3: CASSEVGGRHYGYTF. The CDR3 bases are TGTGCCAGCAGTGAAGTGGGGGGGCGACACTATGGCTACACCTTC. The chain has TRBV6-1 and TRBJ1-2; possibly TRBD1 for D (6 bases). From germline, CDR1 is MNHNS and CDR2 SASEGT. This CDR3 is 15 amino acids long. Between the trimmed V and J ends, which lost 1 base and 3 bases, there was a span of 12 bases.

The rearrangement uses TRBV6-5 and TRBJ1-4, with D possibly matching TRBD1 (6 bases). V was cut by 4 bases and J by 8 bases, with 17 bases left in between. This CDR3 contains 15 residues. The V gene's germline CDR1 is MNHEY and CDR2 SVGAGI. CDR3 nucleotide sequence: TGTGCCAGCAGTTCCGAGCGGGGGCTAGGAGAAAAACTGTTTTTT. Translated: CASSSERGLGEKLFF.

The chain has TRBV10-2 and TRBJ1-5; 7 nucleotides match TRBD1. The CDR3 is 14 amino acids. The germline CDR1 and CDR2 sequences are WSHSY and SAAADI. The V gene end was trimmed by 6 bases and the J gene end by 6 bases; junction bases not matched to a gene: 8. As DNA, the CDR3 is TGCGCCAGCAGGGAAGGGACAGTGCGTCAGCCCCAGCATTTT. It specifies CASREGTVRQPQHF.

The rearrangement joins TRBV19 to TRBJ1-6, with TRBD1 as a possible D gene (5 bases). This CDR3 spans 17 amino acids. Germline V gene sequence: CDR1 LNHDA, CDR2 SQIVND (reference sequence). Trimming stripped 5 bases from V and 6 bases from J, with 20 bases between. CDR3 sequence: CASSDPGSTGGNSPLHF. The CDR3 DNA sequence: TGTGCCAGTAGTGACCCCGGGAGCACAGGAGGTAATTCACCCCTCCACTTT.

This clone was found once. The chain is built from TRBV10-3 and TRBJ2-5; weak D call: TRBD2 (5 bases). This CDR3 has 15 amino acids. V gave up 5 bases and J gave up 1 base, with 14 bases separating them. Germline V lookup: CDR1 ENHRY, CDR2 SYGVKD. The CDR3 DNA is TGTGCCATCAGTCGGACGGGGATGGCCCAAGAGACCCAGTACTTC. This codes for CAISRTGMAQETQYF.

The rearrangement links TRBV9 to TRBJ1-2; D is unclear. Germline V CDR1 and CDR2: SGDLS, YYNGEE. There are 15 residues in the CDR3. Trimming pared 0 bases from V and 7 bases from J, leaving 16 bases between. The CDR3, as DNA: TGTGCCAGCAGCGTAGAGGGCCCGGGAGGTTCTGGCTACACCTTC. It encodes CASSVEGPGGSGYTF. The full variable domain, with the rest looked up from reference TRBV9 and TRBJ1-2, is DSGVTQTPKHLITATGQRVTLRCSPRSGDLSVYWYQQSLDQGLQFLIQYYNGEERAKGNILERFSAQQFPDLHSELNLSSLELGDSALYFCASSVEGPGGSGYTFGSGTRLTVV.